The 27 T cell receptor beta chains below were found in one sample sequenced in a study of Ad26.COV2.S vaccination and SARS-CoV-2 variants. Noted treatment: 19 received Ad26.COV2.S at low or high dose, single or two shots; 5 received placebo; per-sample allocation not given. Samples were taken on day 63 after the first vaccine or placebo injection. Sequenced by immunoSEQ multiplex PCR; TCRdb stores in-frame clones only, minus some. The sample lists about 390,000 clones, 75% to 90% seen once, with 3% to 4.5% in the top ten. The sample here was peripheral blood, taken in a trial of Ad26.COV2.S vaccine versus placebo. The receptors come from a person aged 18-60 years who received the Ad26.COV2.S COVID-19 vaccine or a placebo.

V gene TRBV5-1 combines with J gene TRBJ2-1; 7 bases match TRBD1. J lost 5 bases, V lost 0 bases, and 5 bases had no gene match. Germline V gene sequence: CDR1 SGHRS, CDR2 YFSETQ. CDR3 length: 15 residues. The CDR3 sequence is CASSLEGTDDNEQFF. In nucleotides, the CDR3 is TGCGCCAGCAGCTTGGAAGGGACAGATGACAATGAGCAGTTCTTC.

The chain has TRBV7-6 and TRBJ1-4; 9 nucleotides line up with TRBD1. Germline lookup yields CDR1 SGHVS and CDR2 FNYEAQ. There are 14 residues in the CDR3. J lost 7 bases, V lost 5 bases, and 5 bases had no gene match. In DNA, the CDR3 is TGTGCCAGCAGCGAGGGACAGGGCCCTGAAAAACTGTTTTTT. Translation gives CASSEGQGPEKLFF.

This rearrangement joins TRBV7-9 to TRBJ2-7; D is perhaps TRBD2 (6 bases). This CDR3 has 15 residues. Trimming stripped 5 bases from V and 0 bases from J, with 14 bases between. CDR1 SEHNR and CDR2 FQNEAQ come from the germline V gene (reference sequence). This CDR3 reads CASSPDRGISYEQYF. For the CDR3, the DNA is TGTGCCAGCAGCCCCGATCGGGGGATCTCCTACGAGCAGTACTTC. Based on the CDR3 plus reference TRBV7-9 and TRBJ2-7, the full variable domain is DTGVSQNPRHKITKRGQNVTFRCDPISEHNRLYWYRQTLGQGPEFLTYFQNEAQLEKSRLLSDRFSAERPKGSFSTLEIQRTEQGDSAMYLCASSPDRGISYEQYFGPGTRLTVT.

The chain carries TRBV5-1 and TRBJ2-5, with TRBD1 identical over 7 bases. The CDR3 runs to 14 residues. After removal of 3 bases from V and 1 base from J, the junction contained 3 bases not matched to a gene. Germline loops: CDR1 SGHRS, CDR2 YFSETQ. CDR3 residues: CASSSQGPQETQYF. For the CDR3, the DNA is TGCGCCAGCAGCTCACAGGGGCCCCAAGAGACCCAGTACTTC. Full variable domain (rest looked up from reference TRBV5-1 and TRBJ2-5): KAGVTQTPRYLIKTRGQQVTLSCSPISGHRSVSWYQQTPGQGLQFLFEYFSETQRNKGNFPGRFSGRQFSNSRSEMNVSTLELGDSALYLCASSSQGPQETQYFGPGTRLLVL.

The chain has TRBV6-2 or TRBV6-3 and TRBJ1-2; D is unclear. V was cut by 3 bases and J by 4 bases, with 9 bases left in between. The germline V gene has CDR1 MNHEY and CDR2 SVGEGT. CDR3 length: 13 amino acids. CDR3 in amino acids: CASSYGDIYGYTF. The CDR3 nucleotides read TGTGCCAGCAGTTATGGGGATATCTATGGCTACACCTTC.

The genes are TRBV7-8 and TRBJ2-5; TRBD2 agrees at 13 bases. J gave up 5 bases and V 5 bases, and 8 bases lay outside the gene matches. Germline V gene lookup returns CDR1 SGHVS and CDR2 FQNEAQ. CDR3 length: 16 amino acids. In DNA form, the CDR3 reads TGTGCCAGCAGCCGAGGGACTAGCGGGGTGCGCGAGACCCAGTACTTC. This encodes CASSRGTSGVRETQYF.

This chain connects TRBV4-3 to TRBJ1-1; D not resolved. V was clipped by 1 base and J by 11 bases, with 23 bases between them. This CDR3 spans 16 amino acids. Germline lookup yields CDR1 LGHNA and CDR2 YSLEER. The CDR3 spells CASSQVSEWAPTLAFF. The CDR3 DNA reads TGCGCCAGCAGCCAAGTTTCGGAGTGGGCACCGACCTTGGCTTTCTTT.

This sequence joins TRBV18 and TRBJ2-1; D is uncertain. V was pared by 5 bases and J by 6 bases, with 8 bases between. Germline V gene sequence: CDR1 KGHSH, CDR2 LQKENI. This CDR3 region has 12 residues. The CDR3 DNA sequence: TGTGCCAGCTCATCTCAAGTCAATGAGCAGTTCTTC. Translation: CASSSQVNEQFF.

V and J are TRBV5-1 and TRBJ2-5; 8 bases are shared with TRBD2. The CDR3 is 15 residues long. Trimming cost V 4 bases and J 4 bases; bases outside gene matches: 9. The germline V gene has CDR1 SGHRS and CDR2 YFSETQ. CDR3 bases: TGCGCCAGCAGCCTCCGTGCGGGGGGTGGAGAGACCCAGTACTTC. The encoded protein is CASSLRAGGGETQYF. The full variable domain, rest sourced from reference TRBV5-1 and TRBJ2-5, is KAGVTQTPRYLIKTRGQQVTLSCSPISGHRSVSWYQQTPGQGLQFLFEYFSETQRNKGNFPGRFSGRQFSNSRSEMNVSTLELGDSALYLCASSLRAGGGETQYFGPGTRLLVL.

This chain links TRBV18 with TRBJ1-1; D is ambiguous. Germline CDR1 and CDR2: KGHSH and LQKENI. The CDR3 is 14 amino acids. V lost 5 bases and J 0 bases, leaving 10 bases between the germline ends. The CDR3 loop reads CASSSAQMNTEAFF. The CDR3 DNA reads TGTGCCAGCTCATCCGCCCAAATGAACACTGAAGCTTTCTTT.

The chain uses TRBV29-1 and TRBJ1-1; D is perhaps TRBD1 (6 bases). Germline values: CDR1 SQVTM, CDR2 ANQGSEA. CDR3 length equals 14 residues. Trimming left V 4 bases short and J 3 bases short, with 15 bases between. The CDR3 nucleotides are TGCAGCGTTGGTACCAGGGGAGGGGACACTGAAGCTTTCTTT. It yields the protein CSVGTRGGDTEAFF. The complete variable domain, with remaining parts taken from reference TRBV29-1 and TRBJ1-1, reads SAVISQKPSRDICQRGTSLTIQCQVDSQVTMMFWYRQQPGQSLTLIATANQGSEATYESGFVIDKFPISRPNLTFSTLTVSNMSPEDSSIYLCSVGTRGGDTEAFFGQGTRLTVV.

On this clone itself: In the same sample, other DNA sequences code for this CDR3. Here the CDR3 DNA reads TGCGCCAGCAGCTTGCCAGGAAACTATGGCTACACCTTC. Translation: CASSLPGNYGYTF. The chain combines TRBV5-1 with TRBJ1-2; no reliable D call. The CDR3 is 13 amino acids. Looked up from germline, CDR1 is SGHRS and CDR2 is YFSETQ. V shed 1 base and J shed 2 bases, with 6 bases lying between them. The full variable domain, its missing parts supplied by reference TRBV5-1 and TRBJ1-2, is KAGVTQTPRYLIKTRGQQVTLSCSPISGHRSVSWYQQTPGQGLQFLFEYFSETQRNKGNFPGRFSGRQFSNSRSEMNVSTLELGDSALYLCASSLPGNYGYTFGSGTRLTVV.

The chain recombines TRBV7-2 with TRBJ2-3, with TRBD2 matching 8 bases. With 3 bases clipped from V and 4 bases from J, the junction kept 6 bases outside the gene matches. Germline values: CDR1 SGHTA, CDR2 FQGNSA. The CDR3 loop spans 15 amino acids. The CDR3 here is CASSLDPGGADTQYF. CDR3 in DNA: TGTGCCAGCAGCTTGGATCCCGGGGGGGCAGATACGCAGTATTTT. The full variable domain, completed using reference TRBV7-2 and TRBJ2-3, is GAGVSQSPSNKVTEKGKDVELRCDPISGHTALYWYRQSLGQGLEFLIYFQGNSAPDKSGLPSDRFSAERTGGSVSTLTIQRTQQEDSAVYLCASSLDPGGADTQYFGPGTRLTVL.

CDR3 loop: CASSIGSDRAGANVLTF. CDR3 nucleotides: TGTGCCAGCAGCATAGGATCCGACAGGGCCGGGGCCAACGTCCTGACTTTC. The chain is built from TRBV21-1 and TRBJ2-6; TRBD1, the D gene given by the table, was not confirmed from the DNA. TRBV21-1 is noted as a pseudogene. The length of the CDR3 is 17 residues.

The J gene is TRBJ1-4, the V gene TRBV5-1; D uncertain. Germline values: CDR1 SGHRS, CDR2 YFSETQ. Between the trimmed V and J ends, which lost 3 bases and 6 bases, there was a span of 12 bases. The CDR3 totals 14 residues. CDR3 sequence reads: CASSYTQVDEKLFF. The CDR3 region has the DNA TGCGCCAGCAGCTATACCCAGGTGGATGAAAAACTGTTTTTT.

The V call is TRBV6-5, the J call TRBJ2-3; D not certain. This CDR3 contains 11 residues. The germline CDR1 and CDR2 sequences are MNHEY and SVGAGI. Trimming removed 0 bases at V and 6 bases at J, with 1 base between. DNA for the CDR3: TGTGCCAGCAGTTACTCCGATACGCAGTATTTT. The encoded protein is CASSYSDTQYF.

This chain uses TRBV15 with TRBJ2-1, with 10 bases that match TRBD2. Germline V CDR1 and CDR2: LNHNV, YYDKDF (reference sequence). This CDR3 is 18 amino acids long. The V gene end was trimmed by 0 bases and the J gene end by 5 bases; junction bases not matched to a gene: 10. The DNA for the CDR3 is TGTGCCACCAGCAGAGATCTGGTTAGGCTAGCGGGGGACAATGAGCAGTTCTTC. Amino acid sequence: CATSRDLVRLAGDNEQFF.

The CDR3 here is CASSEYNGGLRGGYTF. CDR3 sequence (DNA): TGTGCCAGCAGTGAATATAACGGGGGGTTGCGGGGCGGCTACACCTTC. This chain uses TRBV25-1 with TRBJ1-2; D is perhaps TRBD1 (5 bases). The CDR3 sequence is 16 residues long. Germline V lookup: CDR1 MGHDK, CDR2 SYGVNS. V dropped 0 bases and J dropped 8 bases, with 19 bases sitting between them.

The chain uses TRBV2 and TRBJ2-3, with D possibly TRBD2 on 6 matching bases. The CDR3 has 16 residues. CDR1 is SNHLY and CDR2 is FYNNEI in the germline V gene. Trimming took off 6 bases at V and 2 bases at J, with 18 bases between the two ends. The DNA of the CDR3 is TGTGCCAGCAGGCCCCCATGGGCGGGGATCACAGATACGCAGTATTTT. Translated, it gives CASRPPWAGITDTQYF. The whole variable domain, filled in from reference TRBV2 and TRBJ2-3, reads EPEVTQTPSHQVTQMGQEVILRCVPISNHLYFYWYRQILGQKVEFLVSFYNNEISEKSEIFDDQFSVERPDGSNFTLKIRSTKLEDSAMYFCASRPPWAGITDTQYFGPGTRLTVL.

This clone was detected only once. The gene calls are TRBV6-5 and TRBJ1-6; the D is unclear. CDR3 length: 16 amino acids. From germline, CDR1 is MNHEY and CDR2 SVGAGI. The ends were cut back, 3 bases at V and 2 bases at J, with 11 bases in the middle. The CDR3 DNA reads TGTGCCAGCAGTTATCGCGGGGTACCCTATAATTCACCCCTCCACTTT. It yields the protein CASSYRGVPYNSPLHF.

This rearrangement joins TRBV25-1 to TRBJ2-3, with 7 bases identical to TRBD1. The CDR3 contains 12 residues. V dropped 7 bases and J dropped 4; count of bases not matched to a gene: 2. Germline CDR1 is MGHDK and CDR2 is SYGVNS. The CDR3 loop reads CASNQGADTQYF. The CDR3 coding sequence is TGTGCCAGCAACCAGGGGGCAGATACGCAGTATTTT. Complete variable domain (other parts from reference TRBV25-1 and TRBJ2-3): EADIYQTPRYLVIGTGKKITLECSQTMGHDKMYWYQQDPGMELHLIHYSYGVNSTEKGDLSSESTVSRIRTEHFPLTLESARPSHTSQYLCASNQGADTQYFGPGTRLTVL.

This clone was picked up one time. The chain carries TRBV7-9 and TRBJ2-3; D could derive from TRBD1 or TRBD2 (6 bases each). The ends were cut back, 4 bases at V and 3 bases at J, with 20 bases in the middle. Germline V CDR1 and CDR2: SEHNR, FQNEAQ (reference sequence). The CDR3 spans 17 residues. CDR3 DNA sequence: TGTGCCAGCAGCTCTCATGGAGAGGGGGGTGGTACAGATACGCAGTATTTT. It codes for CASSSHGEGGGTDTQYF.

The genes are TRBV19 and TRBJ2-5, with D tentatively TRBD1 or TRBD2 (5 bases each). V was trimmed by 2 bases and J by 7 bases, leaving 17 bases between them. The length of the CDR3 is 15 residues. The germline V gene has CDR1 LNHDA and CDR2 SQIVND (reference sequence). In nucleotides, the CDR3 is TGTGCCAGTAGTATACGAGGGGACGCTCAGGGGACCCAGTACTTC. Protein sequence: CASSIRGDAQGTQYF. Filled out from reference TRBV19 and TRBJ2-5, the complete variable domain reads DGGITQSPKYLFRKEGQNVTLSCEQNLNHDAMYWYRQDPGQGLRLIYYSQIVNDFQKGDIAEGYSVSREKKESFPLTVTSAQKNPTAFYLCASSIRGDAQGTQYFGPGTRLLVL.

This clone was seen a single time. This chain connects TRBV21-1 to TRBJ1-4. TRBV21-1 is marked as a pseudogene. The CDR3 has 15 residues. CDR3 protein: CASSKARPEREKLFF. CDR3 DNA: TGTGCCAGCAGCAAAGCCAGGCCAGAGAGGGAAAAACTGTTTTTT.

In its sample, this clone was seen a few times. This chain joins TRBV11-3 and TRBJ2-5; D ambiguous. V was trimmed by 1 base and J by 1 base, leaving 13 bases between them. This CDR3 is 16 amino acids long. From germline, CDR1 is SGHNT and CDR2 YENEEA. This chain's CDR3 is CASSLGFTTTQETQYF. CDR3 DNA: TGTGCCAGCAGCTTAGGCTTTACTACAACCCAAGAGACCCAGTACTTC.

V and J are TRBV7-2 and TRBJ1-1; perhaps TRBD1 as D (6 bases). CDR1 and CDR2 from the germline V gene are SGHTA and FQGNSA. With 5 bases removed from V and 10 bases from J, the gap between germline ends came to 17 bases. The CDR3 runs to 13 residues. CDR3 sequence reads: CASSPPGHMRAFF. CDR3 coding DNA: TGTGCCAGCAGCCCGCCGGGACATATGCGAGCTTTCTTT.

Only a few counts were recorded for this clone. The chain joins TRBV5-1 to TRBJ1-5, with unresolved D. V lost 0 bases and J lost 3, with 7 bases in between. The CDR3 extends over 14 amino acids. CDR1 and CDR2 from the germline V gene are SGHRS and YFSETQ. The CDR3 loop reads CASSLGPINQPQHF. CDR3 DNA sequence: TGCGCCAGCAGCTTGGGCCCCATCAATCAGCCCCAGCATTTT.